Below are 10 T cell receptor beta chains sequenced from a single sample in a study of T cells in Graves' hyperthyroidism and ophthalmopathy. TCR beta CDR3 regions were amplified from RNA transcripts. Carried out on the TCR CDR3, a first-round RT-PCR used the HTBI primer set. From the multiplex PCR reads, TCRdb called clonotypes with MiXCR, one entry per CDR3 protein. This table holds about 260,000 distinct CDR3 sequences, less than 20% found once. The sample taken for sequencing was blood. The receptors come from a young woman with Graves' ophthalmopathy.

The genes are TRBV29-1 and TRBJ2-7; 10 bases align to TRBD1. V shed 6 bases and J 5 bases; nucleotides not matched to a gene: 4. The CDR3 length is 12 residues. Germline CDR1 reads SQVTM; CDR2 reads ANQGSEA. CDR3 sequence (DNA): TGCAGCGTCGTGGGACAGGGGAACGAGCAGTACTTC. Its translation is CSVVGQGNEQYF.

The table lists this clonotype with many counts. This rearrangement joins TRBV6-1 to TRBJ2-7; TRBD1 aligns across 7 bases. Trimming removed 4 bases from V and 3 bases from J; junction bases left unmatched: 3. The germline gives CDR1 MNHNS, CDR2 SASEGT. This CDR3 has 13 residues. The CDR3 reads CASSGYRGYEQYF. The CDR3 DNA follows: TGTGCCAGCAGTGGCTACAGGGGCTACGAGCAGTACTTC.

This clonotype was counted many times. The chain uses TRBV4-1 and TRBJ1-3; the match to TRBD1 covers 8 bases. The CDR3 contains 15 residues. CDR1 and CDR2 (germline): MGHRA, YSYEKL. V was pared by 4 bases and J by 2 bases, with 4 bases of the junction left unmatched. The CDR3 reads CASSPGQGTGNTIYF. CDR3 bases: TGCGCCAGCAGCCCAGGACAGGGTACTGGAAACACCATATATTTT.

This clonotype was counted at least ten times. The chain links TRBV7-9 to TRBJ2-1; 11 bases fit TRBD2. Germline assignment: CDR1 SEHNR and CDR2 FQNEAQ (reference sequence). The CDR3 contains 19 residues. The V gene end was trimmed by 4 bases and the J gene end by 2 bases; junction bases not matched to a gene: 13. In nucleotides, the CDR3 is TGTGCCAGCAGCTCGGGTGGGCTAGCGGGGGGCTCAACCTACAATGAGCAGTTCTTC. Protein product: CASSSGGLAGGSTYNEQFF.

This clonotype was counted at least ten times. This chain uses TRBV7-9 with TRBJ2-1; D is possibly TRBD2 (6 bases). The CDR3 spans 15 residues. Germline CDR1 SEHNR, CDR2 FQNEAQ (reference sequence). V lost 3 bases and J 7 bases, leaving 16 bases between the germline ends. CDR3 protein: CASSLTAGRGNEQFF. The CDR3, as DNA: TGTGCCAGCAGCTTGACGGCGGGCCGGGGGAATGAGCAGTTCTTC.

Many counts were recorded for this clonotype. The rearrangement links TRBV11-2 to TRBJ2-7; 13 bases agree with TRBD2. The length of the CDR3 is 14 residues. V gave up 1 base and J gave up 6 bases; unmatched junction bases: 0. Germline V gives CDR1 SGHAT, CDR2 FQNNGV. CDR3 nucleotide sequence: TGTGCCAGCAGCTTAGGGACTAGCGGGAGCGAGCAGTACTTC. It is translated as CASSLGTSGSEQYF.

This clonotype was detected only a few times. The chain has TRBV5-1 and TRBJ2-7; D might be TRBD2 (6 bases). V was shortened by 0 bases and J by 5 bases, with 9 bases between the two germline ends. This CDR3 region has 13 residues. Germline V gives CDR1 SGHRS, CDR2 YFSETQ. DNA for the CDR3: TGCGCCAGCAGCTTGGGACTAGGGAACGAGCAGTACTTC. Amino acids: CASSLGLGNEQYF.

The genes are TRBV7-3 and TRBJ2-1; D not resolved. The germline V and J ends were trimmed by 5 bases and 6 bases, with 11 bases remaining between them. The CDR3 totals 13 residues. Per germline, CDR1 SGHTA and CDR2 FQGTGA. The CDR3 region has the DNA TGTGCCAGCAGCCCCCGCCCGGCCAATGAGCAGTTCTTC. It encodes CASSPRPANEQFF.

Many counts were recorded for this clonotype. CDR3 in DNA: TGTGCCAGCAGTACGGGGCCGAACACTGAAGCTTTCTTT. The encoded protein is CASSTGPNTEAFF. The chain is built from TRBV2 and TRBJ1-1; a weak D match, TRBD1 (5 bases). In germline, CDR1 is SNHLY, CDR2 FYNNEI. CDR3 size: 13 residues. The V end was cut by 5 bases, the J end by 1 base, with 8 bases between.

V and J are TRBV10-2 and TRBJ2-6, with 9 bases matching TRBD1. V dropped 8 bases and J dropped 1; count of bases not matched to a gene: 9. The germline CDR1 and CDR2 sequences are WSHSY and SAAADI. This CDR3 region has 17 residues. CDR3 nucleotides: TGCGCCAGCCGACCGGGACAGGGAGTATCTGGGGCCAACGTCCTGACTTTC. Its protein is CASRPGQGVSGANVLTF.